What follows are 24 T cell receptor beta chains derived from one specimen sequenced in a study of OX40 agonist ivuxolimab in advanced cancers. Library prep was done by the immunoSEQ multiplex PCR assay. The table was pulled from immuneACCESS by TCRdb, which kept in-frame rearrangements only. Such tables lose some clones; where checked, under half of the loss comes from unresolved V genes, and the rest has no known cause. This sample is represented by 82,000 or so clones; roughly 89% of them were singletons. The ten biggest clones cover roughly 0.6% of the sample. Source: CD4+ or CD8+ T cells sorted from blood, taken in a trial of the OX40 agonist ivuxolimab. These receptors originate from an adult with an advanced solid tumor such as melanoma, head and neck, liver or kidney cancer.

DNA for the CDR3: TGTGCCAGCAGACCCGGACAGCCTCAAGGGGGTGGCTACACCTTC. Residues: CASRPGQPQGGGYTF. The V and J genes are TRBV2 and TRBJ1-2; D is perhaps TRBD1 (6 bases). The V gene lost 6 bases and the J gene lost 7 bases, with 21 bases spanning the gap. CDR3 length equals 15 residues. Germline loops: CDR1 SNHLY, CDR2 FYNNEI.

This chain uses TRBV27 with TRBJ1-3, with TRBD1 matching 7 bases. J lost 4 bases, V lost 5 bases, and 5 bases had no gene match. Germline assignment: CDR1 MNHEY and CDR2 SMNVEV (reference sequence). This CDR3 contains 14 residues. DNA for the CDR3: TGTGCCAGCAGTACCACAGGGGTCGGAAACACCATATATTTT. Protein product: CASSTTGVGNTIYF.

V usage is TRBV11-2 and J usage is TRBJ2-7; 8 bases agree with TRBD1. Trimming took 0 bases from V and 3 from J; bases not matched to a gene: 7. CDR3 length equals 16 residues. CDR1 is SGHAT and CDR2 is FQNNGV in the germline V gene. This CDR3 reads CASSLDAGGEIYEQYF. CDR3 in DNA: TGTGCCAGCAGCTTAGACGCAGGGGGCGAAATCTACGAGCAGTACTTC.

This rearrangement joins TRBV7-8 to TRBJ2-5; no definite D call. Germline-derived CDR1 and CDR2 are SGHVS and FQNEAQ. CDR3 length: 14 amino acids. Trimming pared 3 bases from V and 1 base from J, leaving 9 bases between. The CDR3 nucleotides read TGTGCCAGCAGCTTTGTAGAGACCCAAGAGACCCAGTACTTC. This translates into CASSFVETQETQYF.

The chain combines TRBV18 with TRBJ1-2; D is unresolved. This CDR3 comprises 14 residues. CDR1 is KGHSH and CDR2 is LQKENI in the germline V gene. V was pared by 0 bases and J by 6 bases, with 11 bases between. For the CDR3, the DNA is TGTGCCAGCTCACCACCCGAGGGCGGGGATGGCTACACCTTC. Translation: CASSPPEGGDGYTF.

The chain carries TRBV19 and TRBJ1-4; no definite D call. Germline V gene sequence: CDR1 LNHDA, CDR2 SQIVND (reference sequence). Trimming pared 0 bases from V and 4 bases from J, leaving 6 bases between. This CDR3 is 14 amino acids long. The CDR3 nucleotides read TGTGCCAGTAGTATAGATGATTTTAATGAAAAACTGTTTTTT. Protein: CASSIDDFNEKLFF.

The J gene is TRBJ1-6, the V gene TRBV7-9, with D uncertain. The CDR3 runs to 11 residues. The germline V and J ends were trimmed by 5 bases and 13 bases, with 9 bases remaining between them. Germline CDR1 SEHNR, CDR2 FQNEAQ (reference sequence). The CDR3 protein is CASSPEGPLHF. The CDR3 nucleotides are TGTGCCAGCAGCCCCGAGGGCCCCCTCCACTTT.

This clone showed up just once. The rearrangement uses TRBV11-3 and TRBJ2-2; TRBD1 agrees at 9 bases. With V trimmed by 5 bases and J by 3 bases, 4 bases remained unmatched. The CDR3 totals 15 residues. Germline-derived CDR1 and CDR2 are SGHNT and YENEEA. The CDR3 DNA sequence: TGTGCCAGCAGCGTGACAGGGGGGGACACCGGGGAGCTGTTTTTT. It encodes CASSVTGGDTGELFF.

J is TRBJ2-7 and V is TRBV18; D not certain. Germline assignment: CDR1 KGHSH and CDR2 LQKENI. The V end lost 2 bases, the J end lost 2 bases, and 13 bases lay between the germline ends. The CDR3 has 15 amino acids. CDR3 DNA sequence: TGTGCCAGCTCACCAATACCCAGGAGCACCTACGAGCAGTACTTC. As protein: CASSPIPRSTYEQYF.

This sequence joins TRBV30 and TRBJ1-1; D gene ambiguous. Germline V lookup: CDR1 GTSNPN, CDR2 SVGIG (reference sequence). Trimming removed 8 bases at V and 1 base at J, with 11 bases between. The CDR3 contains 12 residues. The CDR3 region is CAGRRGNTEAFF. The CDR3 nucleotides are TGTGCCGGCCGGCGGGGGAACACTGAAGCTTTCTTT.

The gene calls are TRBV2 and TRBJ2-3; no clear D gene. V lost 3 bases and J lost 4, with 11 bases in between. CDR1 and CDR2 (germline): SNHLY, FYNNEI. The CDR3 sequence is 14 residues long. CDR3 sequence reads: CASSDRRPPDTQYF. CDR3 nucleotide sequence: TGTGCCAGCAGTGATCGTCGCCCCCCAGATACGCAGTATTTT.

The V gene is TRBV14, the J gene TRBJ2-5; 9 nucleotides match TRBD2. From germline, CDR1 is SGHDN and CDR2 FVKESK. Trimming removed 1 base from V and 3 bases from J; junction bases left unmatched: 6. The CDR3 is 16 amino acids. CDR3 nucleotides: TGTGCCAGCAGCCAAGGACTAGCGGCGGCGGAAGAGACCCAGTACTTC. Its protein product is CASSQGLAAAEETQYF. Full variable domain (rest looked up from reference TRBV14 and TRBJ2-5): EAGVTQFPSHSVIEKGQTVTLRCDPISGHDNLYWYRRVMGKEIKFLLHFVKESKQDESGMPNNRFLAERTGGTYSTLKVQPAELEDSGVYFCASSQGLAAAEETQYFGPGTRLLVL.

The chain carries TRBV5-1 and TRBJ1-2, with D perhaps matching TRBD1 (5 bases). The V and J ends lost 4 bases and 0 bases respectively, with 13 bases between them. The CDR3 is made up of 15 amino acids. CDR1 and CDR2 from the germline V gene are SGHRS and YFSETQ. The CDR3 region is CASSRGTDPNYGYTF. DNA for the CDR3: TGCGCCAGCAGCCGGGGGACTGATCCTAACTATGGCTACACCTTC.

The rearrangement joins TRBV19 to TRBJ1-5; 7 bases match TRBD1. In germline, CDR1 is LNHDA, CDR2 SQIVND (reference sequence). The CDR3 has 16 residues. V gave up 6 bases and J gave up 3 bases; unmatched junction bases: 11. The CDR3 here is CASSFMRGRDNQPQHF. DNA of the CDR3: TGTGCCAGTAGCTTCATGAGGGGGCGCGACAATCAGCCCCAGCATTTT.

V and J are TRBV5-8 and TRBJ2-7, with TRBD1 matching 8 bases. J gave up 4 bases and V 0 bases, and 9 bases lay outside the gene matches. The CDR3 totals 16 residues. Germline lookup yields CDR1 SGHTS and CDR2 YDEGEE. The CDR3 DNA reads TGTGCCAGCAGCTTGGGGGGGACAGGATCCCCGTACGAGCAGTACTTC. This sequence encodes CASSLGGTGSPYEQYF.

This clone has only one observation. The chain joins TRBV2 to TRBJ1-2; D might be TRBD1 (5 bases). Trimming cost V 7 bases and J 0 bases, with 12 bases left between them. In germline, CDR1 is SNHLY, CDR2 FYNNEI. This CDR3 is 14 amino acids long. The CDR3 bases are TGTGCCAGCACGGGGACCTTAGCTAACTATGGCTACACCTTC. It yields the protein CASTGTLANYGYTF. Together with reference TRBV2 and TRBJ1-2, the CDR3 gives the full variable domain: EPEVTQTPSHQVTQMGQEVILRCVPISNHLYFYWYRQILGQKVEFLVSFYNNEISEKSEIFDDQFSVERPDGSNFTLKIRSTKLEDSAMYFCASTGTLANYGYTFGSGTRLTVV.

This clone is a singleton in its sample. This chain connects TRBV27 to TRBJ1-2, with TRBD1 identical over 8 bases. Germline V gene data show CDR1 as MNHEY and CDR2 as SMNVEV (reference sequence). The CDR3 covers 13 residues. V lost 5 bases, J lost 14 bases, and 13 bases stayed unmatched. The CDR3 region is CASSASGQASKTF. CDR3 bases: TGTGCCAGCAGTGCCTCGGGACAGGCATCTAAAACCTTC.

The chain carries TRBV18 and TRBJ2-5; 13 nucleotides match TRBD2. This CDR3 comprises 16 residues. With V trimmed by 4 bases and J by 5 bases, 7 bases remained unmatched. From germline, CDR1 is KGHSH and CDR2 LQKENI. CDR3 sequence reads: CASSQLAGGPEETQYF. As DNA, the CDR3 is TGTGCCAGCTCACAACTAGCGGGGGGGCCTGAGGAGACCCAGTACTTC.

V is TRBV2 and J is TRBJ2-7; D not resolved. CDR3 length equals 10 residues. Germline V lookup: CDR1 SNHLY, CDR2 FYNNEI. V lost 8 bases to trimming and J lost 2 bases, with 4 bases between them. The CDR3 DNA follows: TGTGCCAGCGCAACCTACGAGCAGTACTTC. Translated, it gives CASATYEQYF.

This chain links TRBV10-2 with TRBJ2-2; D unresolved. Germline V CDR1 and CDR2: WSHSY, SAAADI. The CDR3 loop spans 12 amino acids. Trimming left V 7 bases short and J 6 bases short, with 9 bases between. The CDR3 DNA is TGCGCCAGCAAAGGCCACGCCGGGGAGCTGTTTTTT. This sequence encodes CASKGHAGELFF.

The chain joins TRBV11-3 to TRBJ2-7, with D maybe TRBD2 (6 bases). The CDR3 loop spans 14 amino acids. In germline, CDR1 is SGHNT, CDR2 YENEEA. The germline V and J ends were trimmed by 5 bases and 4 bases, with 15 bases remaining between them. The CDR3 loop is CASSRDGGPYEQYF. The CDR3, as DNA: TGTGCCAGCAGCCGAGACGGGGGACCATACGAGCAGTACTTC. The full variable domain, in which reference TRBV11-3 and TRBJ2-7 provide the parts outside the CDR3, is EAGVVQSPRYKIIEKKQPVAFWCNPISGHNTLYWYLQNLGQGPELLIRYENEEAVDDSQLPKDRFSAERLKGVDSTLKIQPAELGDSAVYLCASSRDGGPYEQYFGPGTRLTVT.

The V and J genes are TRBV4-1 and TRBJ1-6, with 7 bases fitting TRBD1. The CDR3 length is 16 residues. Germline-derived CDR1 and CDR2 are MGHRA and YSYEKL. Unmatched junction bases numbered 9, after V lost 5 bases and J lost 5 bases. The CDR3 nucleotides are TGCGCCAGCAGCTTATCCGGGACAGTCAATAATTCACCCCTCCACTTT. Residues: CASSLSGTVNNSPLHF.

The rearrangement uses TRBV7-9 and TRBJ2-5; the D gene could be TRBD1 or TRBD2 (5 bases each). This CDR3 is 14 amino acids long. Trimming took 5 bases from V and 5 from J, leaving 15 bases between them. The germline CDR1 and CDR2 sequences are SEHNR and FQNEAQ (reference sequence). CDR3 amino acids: CASSPGRTKETQYF. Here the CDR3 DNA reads TGTGCCAGCAGCCCGGGACGGACGAAGGAGACCCAGTACTTC.

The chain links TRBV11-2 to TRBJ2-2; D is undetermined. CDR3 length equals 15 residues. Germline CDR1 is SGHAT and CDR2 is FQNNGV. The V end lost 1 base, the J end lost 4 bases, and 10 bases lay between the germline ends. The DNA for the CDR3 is TGTGCCAGCAGCTTAGTTTTACAGACCACCGGGGAGCTGTTTTTT. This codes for CASSLVLQTTGELFF.